The source of this T cell receptor (beta chain) is a study of blood T cell repertoires in COVID-19. Whole-study context: COVID-19 samples from acute and convalescent phases originated in the United States, Italy and Spain. PBMCs, B-cell-depleted T cells, or T cells provided the cDNA or gDNA that made up the material.

Participant-reported clinical history was the basis for cohort assignment. Recovery meant two consecutive negative NP/OP PCR tests, professional clearance, or resolved symptoms. Germline V gene data show CDR1 as LNHNV and CDR2 as YYDKDF (reference sequence). The CDR3 runs to 14 residues. The J segment lost 7 bases and the V segment lost 5 bases, leaving 10 bases of the junction unmatched. Sequencing used immunoSEQ multiplex PCR; TCRdb keeps in-frame clones, though not all of them. The sample shows some 500,000 clones, over 75% of them seen only once. Sequenced: PBMCs or T cells enriched from blood (not recorded which). The chain recombines TRBV15 with TRBJ2-7; 8 bases map to TRBD1. The source of this sequence is a woman between 40 and 55 years old who had recovered from COVID-19. CDR3: CATSLQGGTGEQYF. CDR3 DNA: TGTGCCACCAGCCTACAGGGGGGAACAGGGGAGCAGTACTTC.